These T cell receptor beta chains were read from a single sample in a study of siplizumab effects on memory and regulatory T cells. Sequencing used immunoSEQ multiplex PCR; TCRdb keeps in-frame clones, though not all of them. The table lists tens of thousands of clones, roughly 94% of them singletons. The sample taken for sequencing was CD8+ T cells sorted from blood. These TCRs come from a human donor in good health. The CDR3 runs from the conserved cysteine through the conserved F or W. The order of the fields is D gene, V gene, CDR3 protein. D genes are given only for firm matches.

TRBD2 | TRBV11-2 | CASSAGTSGGNEQFF
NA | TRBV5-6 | CASSPTPLRVYNEQFF
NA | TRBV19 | CASRIGVNTEAFF
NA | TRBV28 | CASSTRPWDEQYF
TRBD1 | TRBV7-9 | CASSTQSRQGQNIQYF
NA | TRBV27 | CASSSTGMNTGELFF
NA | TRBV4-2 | CASSHLPSDSRYNEQFF
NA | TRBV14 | CASSQDGMLNTEAFF
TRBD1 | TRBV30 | CAWSVPTGFHEQYF
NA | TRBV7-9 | CASSNTYEQYF
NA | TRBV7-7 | CASSHRTLGGELFF
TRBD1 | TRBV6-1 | CASSGLTGGAYGYTF
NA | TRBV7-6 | CASSPVSLGGSYEQYF
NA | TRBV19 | CASSIPRAATNEKLFF
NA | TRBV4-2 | CASSPRRTLLDTGELFF
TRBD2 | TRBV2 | CASSEGLAGETQYF
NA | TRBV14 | CASSSRSYEQYF
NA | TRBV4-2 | CASSPLRGDSYEQYF
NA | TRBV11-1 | CASSLGFSLYEQYF